One sample yielded the 27 T cell receptor beta chains listed below, sequenced in a study of blood T cell repertoires in COVID-19. The table came from immunoSEQ multiplex PCR; TCRdb's copy has only in-frame clones and leaves some out. This sample has approximately 150,000 clones, with approximately 82% found just once. The sample taken for sequencing was PBMCs or T cells enriched from blood (not recorded which). Every receptor here comes from a man in his sixties who had recovered from COVID-19.

This clone was detected a few times. Here the CDR3 reads CASSLPPGQGRNQPQHF. CDR3 nucleotide sequence: TGTGCCAGCAGTTTACCTCCGGGACAGGGTAGGAATCAGCCCCAGCATTTT. The chain recombines TRBV28 with TRBJ1-5, with 9 bases aligning to TRBD1. The junction had 9 bases not matched to a gene; V was cut back by 2 bases and J by 4 bases. CDR1 and CDR2 from the germline V gene are MDHEN and SYDVKM. The CDR3 sequence is 17 residues long.

This clone was picked up a small number of times. V gene TRBV27 combines with J gene TRBJ1-4; D is ambiguous. The CDR3 extends over 15 amino acids. Germline V gene sequence: CDR1 MNHEY, CDR2 SMNVEV (reference sequence). The V gene lost 3 bases and the J gene lost 3 bases, with 11 bases spanning the gap. The DNA of the CDR3 is TGTGCCAGCAGTTTCTGGGCAGACGCTAATGAAAAACTGTTTTTT. Its protein is CASSFWADANEKLFF.

The chain joins TRBV4-1 to TRBJ2-7; D is undetermined. The CDR3 consists of 14 residues. CDR1 and CDR2 (germline): MGHRA, YSYEKL. Trimming left V 3 bases short and J 0 bases short, with 9 bases between. The CDR3 nucleotides read TGCGCCAGCAGCCAGGGCCGTAGCTCCTACGAGCAGTACTTC. Translation: CASSQGRSSYEQYF.

V gene TRBV6-4 combines with J gene TRBJ1-4; D is unresolved. Trimming removed 0 bases from V and 3 bases from J, with 5 bases in between. CDR3 length: 14 residues. Germline V lookup: CDR1 MRHNA, CDR2 SNTAGT. CDR3 loop: CASSDSRPNEKLFF. Written as DNA, the CDR3 is TGTGCCAGCAGTGACTCGAGGCCTAATGAAAAACTGTTTTTT.

The rearrangement joins TRBV11-2 to TRBJ2-7; perhaps TRBD2 as D (7 bases). Trimming left V 5 bases short and J 5 bases short, with 19 bases between. From germline, CDR1 is SGHAT and CDR2 FQNNGV. The CDR3 totals 15 residues. The CDR3 loop reads CASSPVTGRVHEQYF. The DNA of the CDR3 is TGTGCCAGCAGCCCCGTTACAGGGAGGGTCCACGAGCAGTACTTC.

V gene TRBV2 combines with J gene TRBJ1-5, with 8 bases that match TRBD1. The CDR3 has 15 residues. CDR1 is SNHLY, CDR2 FYNNEI, per germline. V lost 6 bases to trimming and J lost 5 bases; unmatched junction nucleotides: 9. CDR3 DNA sequence: TGTGCCAGCAGGACCGACAGGGGCGATTATCAGCCCCAGCATTTT. This gives the protein CASRTDRGDYQPQHF.

This chain joins TRBV6-1 and TRBJ2-7, with 8 positions matching TRBD2. Germline CDR1 and CDR2: MNHNS and SASEGT. After removal of 1 base from V and 6 bases from J, the junction contained 2 bases not matched to a gene. This CDR3 has 13 amino acids. CDR3 sequence reads: CASSEVRGGEQYF. In nucleotides, the CDR3 is TGTGCCAGCAGTGAAGTTCGGGGGGGCGAGCAGTACTTC.

The V and J genes are TRBV10-1 and TRBJ2-5; 7 bases are shared with TRBD1. Losses at the gene ends were 5 bases for V and 7 bases for J; bases not matched to a gene: 10. The germline V gene has CDR1 WNHNN and CDR2 SYGVQD (reference sequence). The CDR3 totals 14 residues. The CDR3 loop reads CASSTQGVMGTQYF. CDR3 bases: TGCGCCAGCAGTACGCAGGGGGTTATGGGGACCCAGTACTTC.

The J gene is TRBJ1-2, the V gene TRBV7-8; no clear D gene. There are 15 residues in the CDR3. Trimming removed 0 bases from V and 0 bases from J, with 8 bases in between. Per the germline V gene, CDR1 is SGHVS and CDR2 is FQNEAQ. The CDR3 reads CASSLAAGTNYGYTF. CDR3 in DNA: TGTGCCAGCAGCTTAGCAGCAGGAACTAACTATGGCTACACCTTC.

The chain has TRBV7-2 and TRBJ2-7; tentative D call: TRBD2 (6 bases). The CDR3 spans 15 residues. The germline V gene encodes CDR1 SGHTA and CDR2 FQGNSA. The ends were cut back, 5 bases at V and 2 bases at J, with 16 bases in the middle. In DNA, the CDR3 is TGTGCCAGCAGCCCCCGGAGGGCCCAGGCCTACGAGCAGTACTTC. This codes for CASSPRRAQAYEQYF.

The chain has TRBV3-1 (or the pseudogene TRBV3-2) and TRBJ2-3, with a tentative D call TRBD2 (6 bases). Germline V gives CDR1 LGHDT, CDR2 YNNKEL (reference sequence). The ends were cut back, 0 bases at V and 0 bases at J, with 13 bases in the middle. This CDR3 region has 17 residues. DNA of the CDR3: TGTGCCAGCAGCCAAGATTTCCGCGGGACTAGCACAGATACGCAGTATTTT. Encoded protein: CASSQDFRGTSTDTQYF.

The chain combines TRBV19 with TRBJ2-3, with TRBD2 identical over 7 bases. After removal of 10 bases from V and 0 bases from J, the junction contained 4 bases not matched to a gene. This CDR3 comprises 13 residues. Germline V lookup: CDR1 LNHDA, CDR2 SQIVND (reference sequence). The CDR3 region is CATQRGSTDTQYF. The DNA of the CDR3 is TGTGCCACCCAGCGGGGCAGCACAGATACGCAGTATTTT.

This clone was observed a handful of times. This chain connects TRBV6-2 or TRBV6-3 to TRBJ2-7, with D maybe TRBD1 (5 bases). The CDR3 has 16 residues. CDR1 is MNHEY, CDR2 SVGEGT, per germline. V was pared by 0 bases and J by 2 bases, with 14 bases between. Here the CDR3 DNA reads TGTGCCAGCAGTTACTCACGAGACAGCCAACCCTACGAGCAGTACTTC. It specifies CASSYSRDSQPYEQYF.

This chain joins TRBV14 and TRBJ2-1; D unresolved. Germline values: CDR1 SGHDN, CDR2 FVKESK. The CDR3 sequence is 11 residues long. Between the trimmed V and J ends, which lost 2 bases and 7 bases, there was a span of 3 bases. Here the CDR3 reads CASSQRNEQFF. Here the CDR3 DNA reads TGTGCCAGCAGCCAACGGAATGAGCAGTTCTTC.

In its sample, this clone was seen once. The V call is TRBV27, the J call TRBJ2-7; 8 bases fit TRBD1. Germline-derived CDR1 and CDR2 are MNHEY and SMNVEV (reference sequence). V was clipped by 6 bases and J by 2 bases; unmatched bases: 6. This CDR3 comprises 14 residues. CDR3 protein: CASSGQGRAYEQYF. Here the CDR3 DNA reads TGTGCCAGCAGCGGACAGGGTAGGGCCTACGAGCAGTACTTC.

CDR3 amino acids: CASSPRDSQPQHF. The CDR3 nucleotides read TGTGCCAGCAGCCCCCGTGACAGCCAGCCCCAGCATTTT. This rearrangement joins TRBV12-3 or TRBV12-4 to TRBJ1-5; perhaps TRBD1 as D (5 bases). There are 13 residues in the CDR3. V lost 6 bases and J 7 bases, leaving 13 bases between the germline ends.

The chain combines TRBV29-1 with TRBJ1-1, with a tentative D call TRBD1 (6 bases). V lost 5 bases to trimming and J lost 1 base, with 8 bases between them. CDR3 length: 12 amino acids. Per germline, CDR1 SQVTM and CDR2 ANQGSEA. In nucleotides, the CDR3 is TGCAGCGTTATGGACAGGAACACTGAAGCTTTCTTT. This gives the protein CSVMDRNTEAFF. Together with reference TRBV29-1 and TRBJ1-1, the CDR3 gives the full variable domain: SAVISQKPSRDICQRGTSLTIQCQVDSQVTMMFWYRQQPGQSLTLIATANQGSEATYESGFVIDKFPISRPNLTFSTLTVSNMSPEDSSIYLCSVMDRNTEAFFGQGTRLTVV.

The rearrangement uses TRBV7-3 and TRBJ2-5; D possibly corresponds to TRBD1 (6 bases). The CDR3 totals 13 residues. V was pared by 5 bases and J by 3 bases, with 10 bases between. Germline-derived CDR1 and CDR2 are SGHTA and FQGTGA. CDR3 loop: CASSRSGEETQYF. The CDR3 nucleotides read TGTGCCAGCAGCCGATCAGGGGAAGAGACCCAGTACTTC. Supplemented by reference TRBV7-3 and TRBJ2-5, the full variable domain reads GAGVSQTPSNKVTEKGKYVELRCDPISGHTALYWYRQSLGQGPEFLIYFQGTGAADDSGLPNDRFFAVRPEGSVSTLKIQRTERGDSAVYLCASSRSGEETQYFGPGTRLLVL.

The rearrangement joins TRBV4-1 to TRBJ2-3; 9 positions agree with TRBD2. After removal of 3 bases from V and 1 base from J, the junction contained 11 bases not matched to a gene. Germline V lookup: CDR1 MGHRA, CDR2 YSYEKL. This CDR3 is built from 18 residues. CDR3 residues: CASSQDRTSEFRTDTQYF. The CDR3 nucleotides read TGCGCCAGCAGCCAGGATCGGACTAGCGAGTTTCGCACAGATACGCAGTATTTT.

The chain carries TRBV21-1 and TRBJ2-1; TRBD1 is the table's D call and was not checked against the DNA. TRBV21-1 is termed a pseudogene. The CDR3 is 14 amino acids. The CDR3 is CASSMTGPVEVQFF. The CDR3 DNA sequence: TGTGCCAGCAGCATGACAGGGCCGGTCGAAGTCCAGTTCTTC.

The V gene is TRBV3-1 (or the pseudogene TRBV3-2), the J gene TRBJ1-1; 8 bases line up with TRBD1. Germline V gene sequence: CDR1 LGHDT, CDR2 YNNKEL (reference sequence). V lost 1 base to trimming and J lost 0 bases; unmatched junction nucleotides: 7. The CDR3 covers 17 residues. CDR3 residues: CASSQGDRSLMNTEAFF. For the CDR3, the DNA is TGTGCCAGCAGCCAAGGGGACAGGTCACTAATGAACACTGAAGCTTTCTTT.

This sequence joins TRBV30 and TRBJ1-2; possible D gene TRBD1, 5 bases. V shed 0 bases and J shed 6 bases, with 8 bases lying between them. The CDR3 consists of 12 residues. CDR1 is GTSNPN, CDR2 SVGIG, per germline (reference sequence). CDR3 nucleotide sequence: TGTGCCTGGAGTGTTACAGGAAATGGCTACACCTTC. Protein product: CAWSVTGNGYTF.

V is TRBV18 and J is TRBJ1-3; 8 nucleotides line up with TRBD1. The V and J ends lost 9 bases and 0 bases, in that order; junction bases with no gene match: 7. Germline V lookup: CDR1 KGHSH, CDR2 LQKENI. CDR3 length: 15 amino acids. The CDR3 loop reads CASKATGGSGNTIYF. The CDR3 nucleotides are TGTGCCAGTAAGGCCACAGGGGGCTCTGGAAACACCATATATTTT.

The gene calls are TRBV27 and TRBJ1-3, with D perhaps matching TRBD1 (5 bases). Trimming left V 2 bases short and J 0 bases short, with 5 bases between. The CDR3 runs to 14 residues. CDR1 is MNHEY, CDR2 SMNVEV, per germline (reference sequence). CDR3 residues: CASSLGHSGNTIYF. The CDR3 DNA sequence: TGTGCCAGCAGTTTAGGACACTCTGGAAACACCATATATTTT.

This chain links TRBV7-8 with TRBJ1-5; D unresolved. Trimming left V 5 bases short and J 2 bases short, with 16 bases between. This CDR3 comprises 16 residues. Germline V gives CDR1 SGHVS, CDR2 FQNEAQ. This chain's CDR3 is CASSPPPIIGNQPQHF. The CDR3 nucleotides are TGTGCCAGCAGCCCTCCACCTATTATTGGCAATCAGCCCCAGCATTTT.

This chain links TRBV6-5 with TRBJ1-3; D unresolved. Germline loops: CDR1 MNHEY, CDR2 SVGAGI. With 5 bases removed from V and 0 bases from J, the gap between germline ends came to 11 bases. There are 15 residues in the CDR3. CDR3 region: CASSISASSGNTIYF. The CDR3 DNA reads as TGTGCCAGCAGTATCTCGGCTAGCTCTGGAAACACCATATATTTT.

The V gene is TRBV28, the J gene TRBJ1-5, with 7 bases identical to TRBD1. Germline trimming cut 4 bases from V and 3 bases from J; bases unmatched to any gene: 9. This CDR3 has 16 amino acids. The germline V gene encodes CDR1 MDHEN and CDR2 SYDVKM. The CDR3 DNA follows: TGTGCCAGCAGTTCAGGGGGTGGGGGATACAATCAGCCCCAGCATTTT. Its protein is CASSSGGGGYNQPQHF. Based on the CDR3 plus reference TRBV28 and TRBJ1-5, the full variable domain is DVKVTQSSRYLVKRTGEKVFLECVQDMDHENMFWYRQDPGLGLRLIYFSYDVKMKEKGDIPEGYSVSREKKERFSLILESASTNQTSMYLCASSSGGGGYNQPQHFGDGTRLSIL.